The 27 T cell receptor beta chains listed next were all sequenced from one sample in a study of shared clonotypes between healthy human individuals. The protocol was immunoSEQ multiplex PCR, while the TCRdb copy is restricted to in-frame clones and leaves out a portion. The sample has about 490,000 clones, 70% to 80% seen once. Sample: PBMCs. The source is a woman aged 40 to 50 in good health. Some clones in this sample may be carry-over from other donors' samples.

The chain uses TRBV4-3 and TRBJ1-4; D is possibly TRBD1 (6 bases). The CDR3 has 17 residues. CDR1 and CDR2 (germline): LGHNA, YSLEER. Trimming took 3 bases from V and 0 from J, leaving 14 bases between them. Here the CDR3 reads CASSHWDNSATNEKLFF. Written as DNA, the CDR3 is TGCGCCAGCAGCCATTGGGACAACTCTGCAACTAATGAAAAACTGTTTTTT.

This clone was observed a few times. The V and J genes are TRBV6-6 and TRBJ2-7, with 9 positions matching TRBD1. Germline values: CDR1 MNHNY, CDR2 SVGAGI (reference sequence). CDR3 length equals 15 residues. V lost 6 bases to trimming and J lost 3 bases; unmatched junction nucleotides: 9. CDR3 sequence reads: CASRPDRGGGYEQYF. The CDR3 DNA reads TGTGCCAGCAGACCAGACAGGGGGGGAGGCTACGAGCAGTACTTC.

V usage is TRBV7-9 and J usage is TRBJ2-5; the D gene is possibly TRBD1 (5 bases). Germline values: CDR1 SEHNR, CDR2 FQNEAQ (reference sequence). V lost 1 base and J lost 5, with 23 bases in between. This CDR3 contains 18 residues. The CDR3 loop is CASSLGPGIGQVRETQYF. DNA of the CDR3: TGTGCCAGCAGCTTAGGCCCAGGGATAGGCCAAGTGCGGGAGACCCAGTACTTC.

This sequence joins TRBV4-1 and TRBJ1-2; the match to TRBD1 covers 10 bases. The V gene end was trimmed by 3 bases and the J gene end by 6 bases; junction bases not matched to a gene: 4. The CDR3 has 14 residues. CDR1 and CDR2 from the germline V gene are MGHRA and YSYEKL. The CDR3 region is CASSQPGQGNGYTF. For the CDR3, the DNA is TGCGCCAGCAGCCAGCCGGGACAGGGGAATGGCTACACCTTC.

V usage is TRBV19 and J usage is TRBJ1-1, with D perhaps TRBD1 (6 bases). Germline CDR1 LNHDA, CDR2 SQIVND (reference sequence). Between the trimmed V and J ends, which lost 5 bases and 0 bases, there was a span of 19 bases. This CDR3 comprises 17 residues. The CDR3 DNA follows: TGTGCCAGTAGTGGGCACACGGGACACGGGATGAACACTGAAGCTTTCTTT. Protein: CASSGHTGHGMNTEAFF.

The V and J genes are TRBV6-5 and TRBJ2-1, with 10 bases identical to TRBD2. Germline assignment: CDR1 MNHEY and CDR2 SVGAGI. V shed 5 bases and J 3 bases; nucleotides not matched to a gene: 4. The CDR3 extends over 15 amino acids. The CDR3 DNA is TGTGCCAGCAGTCCCCGGACTAGCGGCTACAATGAGCAGTTCTTC. Translating it yields CASSPRTSGYNEQFF.

This clone was counted ten times or more. Other DNA sequences in the sample encode the same CDR3. J is TRBJ1-1 and V is TRBV19; D perhaps matches TRBD1 (6 bases). CDR3 size: 13 residues. Germline assignment: CDR1 LNHDA and CDR2 SQIVND (reference sequence). Trimming stripped 10 bases from V and 4 bases from J, with 16 bases between. CDR3 nucleotide sequence: TGTGCCACCCAAACAGGGTCCCCCACTGAAGCTTTCTTT. It specifies CATQTGSPTEAFF.

The CDR3 loop reads CASSIPEDTQYF. Written as DNA, the CDR3 is TGCGCCAGCAGCATCCCCGAGGATACGCAGTATTTT. The rearrangement links TRBV5-1 to TRBJ2-3; D is undetermined. V was cut by 4 bases and J by 6 bases, with 9 bases left in between. The CDR3 has 12 amino acids. Germline CDR1 reads SGHRS; CDR2 reads YFSETQ. Full variable domain (outside the CDR3, taken from reference TRBV5-1 and TRBJ2-3): KAGVTQTPRYLIKTRGQQVTLSCSPISGHRSVSWYQQTPGQGLQFLFEYFSETQRNKGNFPGRFSGRQFSNSRSEMNVSTLELGDSALYLCASSIPEDTQYFGPGTRLTVL.

This clone was seen only a few times. This chain links TRBV2 with TRBJ1-5, with 9 bases aligning to TRBD1. Germline CDR1 is SNHLY and CDR2 is FYNNEI. The CDR3 runs 14 residues. Unmatched junction bases numbered 2, after V lost 4 bases and J lost 4 bases. The CDR3 region is CASSGGTGNQPQHF. The CDR3 coding sequence is TGTGCCAGCAGTGGGGGGACAGGGAATCAGCCCCAGCATTTT. The variable domain in full, with the rest retrieved from reference TRBV2 and TRBJ1-5, is EPEVTQTPSHQVTQMGQEVILRCVPISNHLYFYWYRQILGQKVEFLVSFYNNEISEKSEIFDDQFSVERPDGSNFTLKIRSTKLEDSAMYFCASSGGTGNQPQHFGDGTRLSIL.

Notes on this clone: This CDR3 is also generated by other DNA sequences in the sample. The rearrangement joins TRBV18 to TRBJ2-7; 13 bases map to TRBD2. CDR3 size: 14 residues. V lost 2 bases, J lost 7 bases, and 2 bases stayed unmatched. In germline, CDR1 is KGHSH, CDR2 LQKENI. CDR3 coding DNA: TGTGCCAGCTCACCAGGACTAGCGGGAGTTGAGCAGTACTTC. Protein: CASSPGLAGVEQYF.

The rearrangement uses TRBV28 and TRBJ2-5; the D gene is possibly TRBD1 (7 bases). The length of the CDR3 is 15 residues. Trimming removed 6 bases from V and 1 base from J, with 15 bases in between. Per germline, CDR1 MDHEN and CDR2 SYDVKM. DNA of the CDR3: TGTGCCAGCAGGTCCCACAGGGGAGGCCAAGAGACCCAGTACTTC. Its protein is CASRSHRGGQETQYF.

The gene calls are TRBV15 and TRBJ1-5, with a possible D match to TRBD1 (6 bases). Germline V CDR1 and CDR2: LNHNV, YYDKDF (reference sequence). The CDR3 totals 16 residues. Between the trimmed V and J ends, which lost 3 bases and 0 bases, there was a span of 12 bases. The CDR3 sequence: CATSRGDTDSNQPQHF. The CDR3, as DNA: TGTGCCACCAGCAGGGGGGACACCGATAGCAATCAGCCCCAGCATTTT.

This rearrangement joins TRBV5-1 to TRBJ1-1; 9 nucleotides align to TRBD1. The V gene end was trimmed by 4 bases and the J gene end by 3 bases; junction bases not matched to a gene: 7. CDR1 is SGHRS and CDR2 is YFSETQ in the germline V gene. This CDR3 is built from 15 residues. The CDR3 DNA follows: TGCGCCAGCAGCACAGGACAGGGGTTTTACACTGAAGCTTTCTTT. It translates to CASSTGQGFYTEAFF.

This clone was detected a few times. V and J are TRBV30 and TRBJ2-3, with D maybe TRBD2 (6 bases). V lost 4 bases to trimming and J lost 2 bases, with 13 bases between them. CDR3 length equals 14 residues. CDR1 GTSNPN and CDR2 SVGIG come from the germline V gene (reference sequence). CDR3 residues: CAWTASVNTDTQYF. Here the CDR3 DNA reads TGTGCCTGGACGGCTAGCGTGAACACAGATACGCAGTATTTT.

The chain employs TRBV10-2 and TRBJ2-5; perhaps D is TRBD1 or TRBD2 (5 bases each). Trimming cost V 3 bases and J 0 bases, with 17 bases left between them. The V gene's germline CDR1 is WSHSY and CDR2 SAAADI. The CDR3 is 17 residues long. The CDR3 protein is CASSDFGTAIDQETQYF. The CDR3 bases are TGCGCCAGCAGTGATTTTGGGACCGCAATAGACCAAGAGACCCAGTACTTC.

This clone was found a few times. The rearrangement links TRBV28 to TRBJ2-2; D could derive from TRBD1 or TRBD2 (6 bases each). This CDR3 contains 15 residues. Germline V gene lookup returns CDR1 MDHEN and CDR2 SYDVKM. V was pared by 7 bases and J by 4 bases, with 16 bases between. This CDR3 is CASKEGGLITGELFF. CDR3 coding DNA: TGTGCCAGCAAGGAGGGGGGTTTAATCACCGGGGAGCTGTTTTTT.

The J gene is TRBJ1-5, the V gene TRBV27; D might be TRBD1 (6 bases). The germline gives CDR1 MNHEY, CDR2 SMNVEV (reference sequence). This CDR3 is built from 16 residues. Trimming removed 3 bases at V and 3 bases at J, with 15 bases between. The CDR3 reads CASSFSGTHNNQPQHF. DNA for the CDR3: TGTGCCAGCAGTTTTTCCGGGACACATAACAATCAGCCCCAGCATTTT.

This chain's CDR3 is CASSPTGTSGQYF. CDR3 DNA sequence: TGCGCCAGCAGCCCGACAGGGACATCGGGCCAGTACTTC. The chain combines TRBV10-1 with TRBJ2-5, with 7 bases aligning to TRBD1. The CDR3 has 13 residues. V lost 6 bases to trimming and J lost 10 bases; unmatched junction nucleotides: 11. Germline CDR1 and CDR2: WNHNN and SYGVQD (reference sequence).

To note about this clone: The conserved closing phenylalanine or tryptophan is absent in this CDR3, likely reflecting a read error. V and J are TRBV10-3 and TRBJ2-7, with 10 bases that match TRBD1. The CDR3 is 14 residues long. The V gene end was trimmed by 4 bases and the J gene end by 1 base; junction bases not matched to a gene: 1. The germline gives CDR1 ENHRY, CDR2 SYGVKD. CDR3: CAISGTGGSYEQYL. CDR3 coding DNA: TGTGCCATCAGTGGGACAGGGGGGTCCTACGAGCAGTACCTC.

This sequence joins TRBV25-1 and TRBJ1-4; a weak D match, TRBD1 (6 bases). Germline values: CDR1 MGHDK, CDR2 SYGVNS. V dropped 2 bases and J dropped 8 bases, with 24 bases sitting between them. The length of the CDR3 is 18 residues. The CDR3, as DNA: TGTGCCAGCAGTGAAATGGACAGAAATGAGTGGCCAGAAGAAAAACTGTTTTTT. Translating it yields CASSEMDRNEWPEEKLFF.

The J gene is TRBJ2-1, the V gene TRBV5-1; possibly TRBD1 for D (6 bases). This CDR3 is built from 16 residues. V was trimmed by 2 bases and J by 0 bases, leaving 12 bases between them. Germline V lookup: CDR1 SGHRS, CDR2 YFSETQ. The chain's CDR3 is CASSFSSGVSYNEQFF. For the CDR3, the DNA is TGCGCCAGCAGCTTCAGTTCAGGGGTCTCCTACAATGAGCAGTTCTTC.

The chain has TRBV29-1 and TRBJ2-2; 10 bases align to TRBD2. CDR3 length: 13 amino acids. The germline V gene encodes CDR1 SQVTM and CDR2 ANQGSEA. DNA for the CDR3: TGCATCGCCGGGACTAGCGAGACCGGGGAGCTGTTTTTT. Its translation is CIAGTSETGELFF.

This clone was seen ten or more times. The chain carries TRBV7-6 and TRBJ2-7; 7 bases align to TRBD2. This CDR3 comprises 15 residues. Germline trimming cut 5 bases from V and 9 bases from J; bases unmatched to any gene: 16. In germline, CDR1 is SGHVS, CDR2 FNYEAQ. CDR3 nucleotide sequence: TGTGCCAGCAGCCAGAAGGGCCTCGGCGGGAGAGTGCAGTACTTC. Its protein product is CASSQKGLGGRVQYF.

J is TRBJ2-2 and V is TRBV6-6, with TRBD2 as a possible D gene (5 bases). Trimming took 10 bases from V and 5 from J, leaving 20 bases between them. The length of the CDR3 is 15 residues. CDR1 and CDR2 from the germline V gene are MNHNY and SVGAGI (reference sequence). Written as DNA, the CDR3 is TGTGCCACCGCCCAAGGGCTAGCTCCGACCGGGGAGCTGTTTTTT. Its protein product is CATAQGLAPTGELFF.

With regard to this clone: A single base is all that separates this from a far larger clone, so a read error is likely. The rearrangement joins TRBV4-1 to TRBJ2-7, with D tentatively TRBD1 or TRBD2 (5 bases each). Germline V gene lookup returns CDR1 MGHRA and CDR2 YSYEKL. The CDR3 sequence is 16 residues long. The CDR3 sequence is CAGSQDEGQGVDEQYF. DNA of the CDR3: TGTGCCGGCAGCCAAGACGAGGGGCAGGGCGTCGACGAGCAGTACTTC.

DNA for the CDR3: TGCGCCAGCAGCGCCGGCCGCTACGAGCAGTACTTC. Residues: CASSAGRYEQYF. V and J are TRBV5-1 and TRBJ2-7; the D is unclear. The CDR3 is 12 residues long. CDR1 and CDR2 from the germline V gene are SGHRS and YFSETQ. The germline V and J ends were trimmed by 4 bases and 3 bases, with 8 bases remaining between them.

The chain uses TRBV6-1 and TRBJ2-1; D remains unclear. This CDR3 is built from 13 residues. Germline assignment: CDR1 MNHNS and CDR2 SASEGT. V lost 3 bases to trimming and J lost 13 bases, with 16 bases between them. The DNA of the CDR3 is TGTGCCAGCAGTGAGGGGTTCTTGGTCCCTCAGTTCTTC. Protein sequence: CASSEGFLVPQFF.